These 18 T cell receptor beta chains were all obtained from the same sample, sequenced in a study of shared clonotypes between healthy human individuals. The table came from immunoSEQ multiplex PCR; TCRdb's copy has only in-frame clones and leaves some out. The sample holds nearly 1,000,000 clones, more than 75% seen once. Sequenced input: memory CD4+ T cells sorted from blood. Subset described: CD45RA-negative fraction. The receptor source for this set is a man in his late teens or twenties in good health.

On this clone: Other DNA variants within this sample encode the same CDR3. This chain links TRBV5-1 with TRBJ2-2; 7 positions match TRBD2. This CDR3 is built from 16 residues. Trimming took 4 bases from V and 1 from J; bases not matched to a gene: 7. Germline CDR1 is SGHRS and CDR2 is YFSETQ. CDR3 nucleotide sequence: TGCGCCAGCAGCCCCCGCGAGCGGGGGAACACCGGGGAGCTGTTTTTT. Its translation: CASSPRERGNTGELFF.

CDR3 region: CASSLERYGYTF. CDR3 DNA: TGTGCCAGCAGCTTGGAACGGTATGGCTACACCTTC. This sequence joins TRBV5-6 and TRBJ1-2; D gene unclear. This CDR3 has 12 residues. Germline CDR1 and CDR2: SGHDT and YYEEEE. V lost 0 bases to trimming and J lost 5 bases, with 5 bases between them.

The rearrangement uses TRBV5-4 and TRBJ1-6; weak D call: TRBD1 (5 bases). V lost 3 bases and J 7 bases, leaving 11 bases between the germline ends. This CDR3 spans 14 amino acids. The germline CDR1 and CDR2 sequences are SGHNT and YYREEE (reference sequence). The CDR3 bases are TGTGCCAGCAGCTGGGGACGGATGAATTCACCCCTCCACTTT. It encodes CASSWGRMNSPLHF.

On this clone: This same CDR3 is encoded by further DNA sequences in the sample. The V and J genes are TRBV9 and TRBJ2-5; weak D call: TRBD2 (6 bases). Deletions cut 0 bases from V and 4 bases from J, with 10 bases between. From germline, CDR1 is SGDLS and CDR2 YYNGEE. The CDR3 spans 14 residues. The CDR3 bases are TGTGCCAGCAGCGTAGCGGCGGGATCAGAGACCCAGTACTTC. It codes for CASSVAAGSETQYF.

The chain employs TRBV2 and TRBJ1-6, with TRBD1 identical over 7 bases. This CDR3 spans 14 amino acids. Germline lookup yields CDR1 SNHLY and CDR2 FYNNEI. With V trimmed by 7 bases and J by 9 bases, 9 bases remained unmatched. The CDR3 reads CASNLRGLGSPLHF. CDR3 bases: TGTGCCAGCAACCTAAGGGGGCTCGGTTCACCCCTCCACTTT.

This chain links TRBV6-6 with TRBJ1-2; D is perhaps TRBD1 (6 bases). This CDR3 contains 13 residues. Trimming left V 7 bases short and J 5 bases short, with 14 bases between. Germline V gene data show CDR1 as MNHNY and CDR2 as SVGAGI (reference sequence). The CDR3 bases are TGTGCCAGCAATCTCAGGGGAGGATATGGCTACACCTTC. It yields the protein CASNLRGGYGYTF.

The J gene is TRBJ2-5, the V gene TRBV7-8; possibly TRBD1 for D (6 bases). The J call could be wrong; TRBJ2-7 is a better fit for the DNA end. From germline, CDR1 is SGHVS and CDR2 FQNEAQ. The CDR3 totals 16 residues. CDR3 residues: CASSLESTGFSYEQYF. The DNA of the CDR3 is TGTGCCAGCAGCTTAGAGTCGACAGGATTCTCCTACGAGCAGTACTTC.

The chain recombines TRBV5-8 with TRBJ2-6; no clear D. This CDR3 is 15 amino acids long. Trimming took off 1 base at V and 4 bases at J, with 9 bases between the two ends. CDR1 is SGHTS and CDR2 is YDEGEE in the germline V gene. Written as DNA, the CDR3 is TGTGCCAGCAGCTTGAGGCAGACCGGGGCCAACGTCCTGACTTTC. This sequence encodes CASSLRQTGANVLTF.

J is TRBJ1-1 and V is TRBV5-1; no clear D gene. Per the germline V gene, CDR1 is SGHRS and CDR2 is YFSETQ. The ends were cut back, 4 bases at V and 5 bases at J, with 18 bases in the middle. This CDR3 is 15 amino acids long. CDR3: CASSLEGLWRTEAFF. The CDR3 DNA sequence: TGCGCCAGCAGCCTGGAAGGTTTGTGGAGGACTGAAGCTTTCTTT.

The chain carries TRBV30 and TRBJ2-7, with D maybe TRBD2 (6 bases). Trimming took off 4 bases at V and 6 bases at J, with 13 bases between the two ends. Germline lookup yields CDR1 GTSNPN and CDR2 SVGIG (reference sequence). This CDR3 is built from 12 residues. CDR3 in DNA: TGTGCCTGGAACCCCCATAGCGGCGAGCAGTACTTC. Protein sequence: CAWNPHSGEQYF.

This sequence joins TRBV6-1 and TRBJ1-3; no firm D call. CDR3 size: 15 residues. V lost 2 bases and J 4 bases, leaving 12 bases between the germline ends. CDR1 is MNHNS, CDR2 SASEGT, per germline. CDR3 DNA: TGTGCCAGCAGTGAACAGTTCCTAGGCGGAAACACCATATATTTT. Translating gives CASSEQFLGGNTIYF.

The chain links TRBV4-1 to TRBJ2-5; 7 bases map to TRBD1. CDR1 is MGHRA and CDR2 is YSYEKL in the germline V gene. After removal of 5 bases from V and 5 bases from J, the junction contained 8 bases not matched to a gene. The CDR3 totals 14 residues. The CDR3 nucleotides read TGCGCCAGCAGCACCCCCGGACAGGCGGAGACCCAGTACTTC. Translated, it gives CASSTPGQAETQYF.

The chain has TRBV18 and TRBJ2-1; TRBD1 agrees at 11 bases. V lost 4 bases and J lost 7; bases outside the gene matches: 12. The V gene's germline CDR1 is KGHSH and CDR2 LQKENI. CDR3 length equals 17 residues. The CDR3 spells CASSRTAPGQGGNEQFF. The CDR3 coding sequence is TGTGCCAGCTCACGAACAGCTCCGGGACAGGGGGGGAATGAGCAGTTCTTC. Together with reference TRBV18 and TRBJ2-1, the CDR3 gives the full variable domain: NAGVMQNPRHLVRRRGQEARLRCSPMKGHSHVYWYRQLPEEGLKFMVYLQKENIIDESGMPKERFSAEFPKEGPSILRIQQVVRGDSAAYFCASSRTAPGQGGNEQFFGPGTRLTVL.

The rearrangement uses TRBV28 and TRBJ1-4; maybe TRBD1 (5 bases). The V end lost 6 bases, the J end lost 8 bases, and 16 bases lay between the germline ends. The CDR3 runs to 14 residues. Germline V CDR1 and CDR2: MDHEN, SYDVKM. The CDR3 reads CASRRDSRGEKLFF. The CDR3 DNA reads as TGTGCCAGCAGGAGGGATTCTCGGGGGGAAAAACTGTTTTTT.

Only a few counts were recorded for this clone. The V gene is TRBV11-2, the J gene TRBJ2-5; the D call may be TRBD1 or TRBD2 (5 bases each). In germline, CDR1 is SGHAT, CDR2 FQNNGV. There are 17 residues in the CDR3. Trimming pared 2 bases from V and 1 base from J, leaving 17 bases between. CDR3 protein: CASSLRGAASIQETQYF. As DNA, the CDR3 is TGTGCCAGCAGCTTAAGAGGGGCCGCAAGCATCCAAGAGACCCAGTACTTC. The variable domain in full, completed from reference TRBV11-2 and TRBJ2-5, reads EAGVAQSPRYKIIEKRQSVAFWCNPISGHATLYWYQQILGQGPKLLIQFQNNGVVDDSQLPKDRFSAERLKGVDSTLKIQPAKLEDSAVYLCASSLRGAASIQETQYFGPGTRLLVL.

This clone was seen many times. The chain carries TRBV5-1 and TRBJ1-1, with TRBD1 matching 7 bases. Germline trimming cut 4 bases from V and 5 bases from J; bases unmatched to any gene: 5. The germline CDR1 and CDR2 sequences are SGHRS and YFSETQ. The CDR3 length is 13 residues. The CDR3 sequence is CASSRQGQTEAFF. In DNA, the CDR3 is TGCGCCAGCAGCCGACAGGGACAAACTGAAGCTTTCTTT.

J is TRBJ1-5 and V is TRBV6-1; D gene uncertain. Germline V gene lookup returns CDR1 MNHNS and CDR2 SASEGT. V lost 10 bases and J lost 2, with 15 bases in between. CDR3 length: 14 amino acids. The CDR3 sequence: CATREGPGNQPQHF. Written as DNA, the CDR3 is TGTGCCACTCGGGAAGGGCCGGGCAATCAGCCCCAGCATTTT.

This rearrangement joins TRBV19 to TRBJ2-6; D is uncertain. Deletions cut 1 base from V and 2 bases from J, with 9 bases between. Germline V gives CDR1 LNHDA, CDR2 SQIVND (reference sequence). This CDR3 spans 16 amino acids. DNA for the CDR3: TGTGCCAGTAGTATAGGTGAGGTAGCTGGGGCCAACGTCCTGACTTTC. It encodes CASSIGEVAGANVLTF.